What follows are 13 T cell receptor beta chains derived from one specimen sequenced in a study of response to subunit inactivated influenza vaccine. Each CDR3 protein is one row after TCRdb ran MiXCR on the RT-PCR reads. The table lists 500,000 to 550,000 distinct CDR3 sequences, approximately 7.3% of them singletons, with less than 15% in the top ten. The input for sequencing was PBMCs from blood, taken less than 25 months after vaccination. The receptors were sampled from a man between 50 and 75 years old who received an inactivated influenza vaccine.

V and J are TRBV10-3 and TRBJ1-1, with D maybe TRBD1 (5 bases). This CDR3 contains 15 residues. Germline loops: CDR1 ENHRY, CDR2 SYGVKD. The V and J ends lost 3 bases and 0 bases respectively, with 11 bases between them. The CDR3 loop reads CAISELGGMNTEAFF. CDR3 coding DNA: TGTGCCATCAGTGAATTGGGGGGAATGAACACTGAAGCTTTCTTT.

The rearrangement joins TRBV7-9 to TRBJ1-6; 7 nucleotides agree with TRBD1. This CDR3 contains 15 residues. The ends lost 5 bases at V and 8 bases at J; junction bases unmatched: 9. Germline lookup yields CDR1 SEHNR and CDR2 FQNEAQ (reference sequence). The CDR3 sequence: CASSPRQGRDSPLHF. The DNA for the CDR3 is TGTGCCAGCAGCCCCAGACAGGGAAGGGATTCACCCCTCCACTTT.

Ten or more counts support this clonotype. This sequence joins TRBV2 and TRBJ1-2; D might be TRBD1 (5 bases). Trimming shortened V by 2 bases and J by 5 bases, and 12 bases separated the two germline ends. The germline V gene has CDR1 SNHLY and CDR2 FYNNEI. CDR3 length: 14 residues. DNA of the CDR3: TGTGCCAGCAGTGAATTGGGGGGAAAGTATGGCTACACCTTC. Protein: CASSELGGKYGYTF. The variable domain in full, with the rest retrieved from reference TRBV2 and TRBJ1-2, is EPEVTQTPSHQVTQMGQEVILRCVPISNHLYFYWYRQILGQKVEFLVSFYNNEISEKSEIFDDQFSVERPDGSNFTLKIRSTKLEDSAMYFCASSELGGKYGYTFGSGTRLTVV.

At least ten counts were recorded for this clonotype. The CDR3 loop is CSAIDFDRPNTEAFF. For the CDR3, the DNA is TGCAGTGCTATAGACTTCGACAGACCTAACACTGAAGCTTTCTTT. The V and J genes are TRBV20-1 and TRBJ1-1, with D possibly TRBD1 on 5 matching bases. The CDR3 totals 15 residues. V dropped 4 bases and J dropped 2 bases, with 17 bases sitting between them. Per the germline V gene, CDR1 is DFQATT and CDR2 is SNEGSKA (reference sequence).

The chain employs TRBV18 and TRBJ2-1; TRBD1 matches 7 bases. The CDR3 covers 13 residues. Germline values: CDR1 KGHSH, CDR2 LQKENI. J was trimmed by 7 bases and V by 6 bases; bases with no gene match: 6. The CDR3 region is CASSSETGNEQFF. The CDR3, as DNA: TGTGCCAGCTCTTCTGAGACAGGGAATGAGCAGTTCTTC.

This sequence joins TRBV12-3 or TRBV12-4 and TRBJ2-6, with 8 bases that match TRBD1. The length of the CDR3 is 15 residues. With V trimmed by 6 bases and J by 4 bases, 5 bases remained unmatched. The CDR3 nucleotides are TGTGCCAGCAGAACGACAGGGGCAGGGGCCAACGTCCTGACTTTC. Translation: CASRTTGAGANVLTF.

This chain's CDR3 is CSAISGAQETQYF. CDR3 coding DNA: TGCAGTGCTATAAGCGGAGCGCAAGAGACCCAGTACTTC. The chain employs TRBV20-1 and TRBJ2-5, with D perhaps TRBD2 (5 bases). Per the germline V gene, CDR1 is DFQATT and CDR2 is SNEGSKA (reference sequence). The CDR3 has 13 amino acids. Trimming took off 4 bases at V and 2 bases at J, with 11 bases between the two ends.

This clonotype has ten or more counts. J is TRBJ1-1 and V is TRBV5-1; D unclear. Trimming cost V 3 bases and J 4 bases, with 16 bases left between them. CDR3 size: 15 residues. Germline V gives CDR1 SGHRS, CDR2 YFSETQ. CDR3 bases: TGCGCCAGCAGCTCCGACGGTACCGTGGGCACTGAAGCTTTCTTT. This sequence encodes CASSSDGTVGTEAFF.

This clonotype showed up just a few times. This sequence joins TRBV7-2 and TRBJ2-1; the D gene is possibly TRBD2 (5 bases). The germline gives CDR1 SGHTA, CDR2 FQGNSA. CDR3 length equals 13 residues. With 5 bases removed from V and 11 bases from J, the gap between germline ends came to 16 bases. CDR3 sequence: CASSPAGGPQQFF. CDR3 sequence (DNA): TGTGCCAGCAGCCCCGCGGGCGGACCTCAGCAGTTCTTC.

This clonotype has more than one count but fewer than ten. The J gene is TRBJ1-2, the V gene TRBV10-2; no definite D call. CDR3 length: 15 amino acids. Germline CDR1 and CDR2: WSHSY and SAAADI. Trimming removed 6 bases from V and 0 bases from J, with 14 bases in between. The CDR3 sequence: CASSLYSDTNYGYTF. The CDR3 DNA is TGCGCCAGCAGCTTGTACAGCGATACTAACTATGGCTACACCTTC.

This clonotype was detected many times. The chain links TRBV7-2 to TRBJ2-1; D might be TRBD2 (6 bases). The CDR3 totals 13 residues. Trimming shortened V by 7 bases and J by 4 bases, and 11 bases separated the two germline ends. CDR1 and CDR2 (germline): SGHTA, FQGNSA. The CDR3 loop is CASTHGGYNEQFF. Here the CDR3 DNA reads TGTGCCAGCACCCATGGGGGGTACAATGAGCAGTTCTTC.

There are many counts of this clonotype. The V and J genes are TRBV10-3 and TRBJ1-2; 8 nucleotides agree with TRBD1. Germline trimming cut 4 bases from V and 6 bases from J; bases unmatched to any gene: 7. The CDR3 length is 14 residues. Germline-derived CDR1 and CDR2 are ENHRY and SYGVKD. The CDR3: CAISGTGLADGYTF. Here the CDR3 DNA reads TGTGCCATCAGTGGGACAGGGTTGGCGGATGGCTACACCTTC.

This clonotype was seen only a few times. The rearrangement uses TRBV6-1 and TRBJ1-3, with 7 bases that match TRBD1. This CDR3 contains 16 residues. V gave up 0 bases and J gave up 0 bases; unmatched junction bases: 2. CDR1 is MNHNS and CDR2 is SASEGT in the germline V gene. The CDR3 coding sequence is TGTGCCAGCAGTGAAGCGGCAGGGGGCTCTGGAAACACCATATATTTT. Its translation is CASSEAAGGSGNTIYF.